This T cell receptor beta chain is from a study of T cell responses to AZD1222 COVID-19 vaccine. Regarding the study as a whole: Receipt of two AZD1222 doses was followed by a rise in Spike-specific TCR breadth and depth. In the spike-specific TCR repertoire, nearly half reportedly target unmutated variant regions. The donor cohort was predominantly white British with a female majority, and clonal diversity may have been underestimated.

Comments on this clone: What it binds is not known.

The table came from immunoSEQ multiplex PCR; TCRdb's copy has only in-frame clones and leaves some out. The sample lists about 80,000 clones, 80% to 95% occurring once. The CDR3 spans 13 residues. The germline V and J ends were trimmed by 5 bases and 5 bases, with 12 bases remaining between them. The germline CDR1 and CDR2 sequences are SGHTA and FQGNSA. Sequencing was performed on peripheral blood, taken 28 days after the second AZD1222 dose. The TCR sequence derives from an adult who received the AZD1222 COVID-19 vaccine. The V call is TRBV7-2, the J call TRBJ2-5; D is unclear. The CDR3 loop reads CASSPFGWETQYF. The CDR3, as DNA: TGTGCCAGCAGCCCTTTTGGGTGGGAGACCCAGTACTTC.